These 27 T cell receptor beta chains came from one sample sequenced in a study of Ad26.COV2.S vaccination and SARS-CoV-2 variants. Indicated treatment: approximately 18 received Ad26.COV2.S at low or high dose, single or two shots; about 5 received placebo; per-sample allocation not given. Day 63 following the first vaccine or placebo injection was when the samples were taken. Assay used: immunoSEQ multiplex PCR; TCRdb lists only in-frame clones, some missing. The sample lists about 420,000 clones; 70% to 90% were seen once. The sample in question was peripheral blood, obtained in a trial of Ad26.COV2.S vaccine versus placebo. The receptors shown here come from a person between 18 and 60 years old who received the Ad26.COV2.S COVID-19 vaccine or a placebo.

The chain combines TRBV10-3 with TRBJ2-5; TRBD2 matches 10 bases. The germline V gene has CDR1 ENHRY and CDR2 SYGVKD. This CDR3 is built from 14 residues. V lost 4 bases, J lost 2 bases, and 1 base stayed unmatched. Here the CDR3 DNA reads TGTGCCATCAGTGGGACTAGCGGACAAGAGACCCAGTACTTC. As protein: CAISGTSGQETQYF.

The DNA for the CDR3 is TGTGCCAGCAGTTACAGGGGACAGGGGGGACTCACTGAAGCTTTCTTT. Translating it yields CASSYRGQGGLTEAFF. The chain joins TRBV6-5 to TRBJ1-1; 11 bases align to TRBD1. Trimming cost V 2 bases and J 4 bases; bases outside gene matches: 6. CDR1 is MNHEY, CDR2 SVGAGI, per germline. This CDR3 comprises 16 residues.

The chain employs TRBV24-1 and TRBJ2-1; TRBD2 matches at 12 bases. The CDR3 runs to 19 residues. Germline CDR1 and CDR2: KGHDR and SFDVKD. The ends lost 1 base at V and 10 bases at J; junction bases unmatched: 16. CDR3 coding DNA: TGTGCCACCAGTGATTTTCCCCTAACTAGCGGGGGGTCATCACGGGAGCAGTTCTTC. Translated: CATSDFPLTSGGSSREQFF.

This rearrangement joins TRBV9 to TRBJ1-6; D is perhaps TRBD1 (6 bases). Germline V gene sequence: CDR1 SGDLS, CDR2 YYNGEE. The V end was cut by 3 bases, the J end by 7 bases, with 17 bases between. The CDR3 runs 16 residues. The CDR3 protein is CASSADRRAGNSPLHF. The DNA for the CDR3 is TGTGCCAGCAGCGCCGACAGGCGGGCTGGAAATTCACCCCTCCACTTT.

The rearrangement joins TRBV12-5 to TRBJ2-1, with a tentative D call TRBD2 (6 bases). The V gene lost 0 bases and the J gene lost 10 bases, with 7 bases spanning the gap. The CDR3 contains 12 residues. The V gene's germline CDR1 is LGHNT and CDR2 FRNRAP. This chain's CDR3 is CASGLVGLEQFF. CDR3 sequence (DNA): TGTGCTAGTGGTTTGGTAGGACTAGAGCAGTTCTTC.

The chain couples TRBV5-4 to TRBJ1-2, with D tentatively TRBD1 (5 bases). CDR3 length equals 13 residues. Trimming took 0 bases from V and 4 from J, leaving 7 bases between them. Germline lookup yields CDR1 SGHNT and CDR2 YYREEE (reference sequence). The CDR3 spells CASSLAGTYGYTF. The CDR3 DNA reads as TGTGCCAGCAGCTTGGCAGGGACCTATGGCTACACCTTC.

This clone was picked up one time. This sequence joins TRBV5-1 and TRBJ1-2; the D gene is possibly TRBD1 (5 bases). The CDR3 extends over 14 amino acids. CDR1 is SGHRS and CDR2 is YFSETQ in the germline V gene. Trimming pared 4 bases from V and 2 bases from J, leaving 12 bases between. CDR3 bases: TGCGCCAGCAGCGGGACGCGGGGGAACTATGGCTACACCTTC. Translated: CASSGTRGNYGYTF.

CDR3 nucleotides: TGTGCCAGCAGTTATAGCGGCCGGGAGGGGGGACATGAGGATGAGCAGTTCTTC. Protein sequence: CASSYSGREGGHEDEQFF. This chain uses TRBV6-2 or TRBV6-3 with TRBJ2-1; 8 bases match TRBD2. The CDR3 is made up of 18 amino acids. V lost 3 bases and J lost 8; bases outside the gene matches: 18. Germline values: CDR1 MNHEY, CDR2 SVGEGT.

CDR3 protein: CASSQAEGGEDTQYF. The CDR3 DNA is TGCGCCAGCAGCCAAGCTGAGGGGGGCGAGGATACGCAGTATTTT. The gene calls are TRBV4-1 and TRBJ2-3; D is possibly TRBD1 or TRBD2 (6 bases each). Germline V gene data show CDR1 as MGHRA and CDR2 as YSYEKL. The CDR3 length is 15 residues. Between the trimmed V and J ends, which lost 1 base and 6 bases, there was a span of 14 bases.

The chain combines TRBV4-3 with TRBJ1-6; TRBD1 matches 7 bases. Per the germline V gene, CDR1 is LGHNA and CDR2 is YSLEER. CDR3 length equals 17 residues. After removal of 4 bases from V and 7 bases from J, the junction contained 13 bases not matched to a gene. The CDR3 nucleotides are TGCGCCAGCAGCCCACTAACCTCCAGGGGGGCGAATTCACCCCTCCACTTT. This gives the protein CASSPLTSRGANSPLHF.

The chain couples TRBV5-6 to TRBJ2-2; the match to TRBD1 covers 8 bases. Germline lookup yields CDR1 SGHDT and CDR2 YYEEEE. Trimming cost V 3 bases and J 5 bases; bases outside gene matches: 3. The CDR3 length is 14 residues. The CDR3 loop reads CASSYGQGTGELFF. CDR3 DNA sequence: TGTGCCAGCAGCTACGGACAGGGAACCGGGGAGCTGTTTTTT. Looking up the rest from reference TRBV5-6 and TRBJ2-2 gives the full variable domain: DAGVTQSPTHLIKTRGQQVTLRCSPKSGHDTVSWYQQALGQGPQFIFQYYEEEERQRGNFPDRFSGHQFPNYSSELNVNALLLGDSALYLCASSYGQGTGELFFGEGSRLTVL.

The chain employs TRBV7-2 and TRBJ2-1; no reliable D call. With 5 bases removed from V and 3 bases from J, the gap between germline ends came to 14 bases. Germline CDR1 SGHTA, CDR2 FQGNSA. CDR3 length: 15 amino acids. CDR3 amino acids: CASSHIESVYNEQFF. CDR3 nucleotides: TGTGCCAGCAGCCACATAGAATCAGTCTACAATGAGCAGTTCTTC.

The chain joins TRBV28 to TRBJ2-1; D possibly uses TRBD1 or TRBD2 (6 bases each). The germline V and J ends were trimmed by 4 bases and 5 bases, with 15 bases remaining between them. Germline V gives CDR1 MDHEN, CDR2 SYDVKM. The CDR3 has 15 amino acids. The CDR3 region has the DNA TGTGCCAGCAGTTCCGGGGGCGCCTTAGACAATGAGCAGTTCTTC. As protein: CASSSGGALDNEQFF.

The rearrangement uses TRBV19 and TRBJ1-3; D call uncertain. CDR1 is LNHDA, CDR2 SQIVND, per germline (reference sequence). This CDR3 contains 16 residues. Deletions cut 3 bases from V and 0 bases from J, with 12 bases between. The CDR3 protein is CASSMMQAFSGNTIYF. The CDR3 nucleotides read TGTGCCAGTAGTATGATGCAGGCCTTCTCTGGAAACACCATATATTTT.

V usage is TRBV30 and J usage is TRBJ1-5, with TRBD1 identical over 8 bases. Per germline, CDR1 GTSNPN and CDR2 SVGIG (reference sequence). J gave up 7 bases and V 3 bases, and 8 bases lay outside the gene matches. This CDR3 region has 14 residues. The CDR3 nucleotides read TGTGCCTGGAGCTCAGGGGGCGCGGGACAGCCCCAGCATTTT. This translates into CAWSSGGAGQPQHF.

The V and J genes are TRBV6-1 and TRBJ2-5, with D uncertain. CDR1 is MNHNS and CDR2 is SASEGT in the germline V gene. This CDR3 is built from 17 residues. Trimming pared 3 bases from V and 1 base from J, leaving 18 bases between. The CDR3 nucleotides are TGTGCCAGCAGTGAGCTAGGCAGCCCGATCCTCCAAGAGACCCAGTACTTC. Its translation is CASSELGSPILQETQYF.

V is TRBV19 and J is TRBJ1-4, with a possible D match to TRBD1 (5 bases). CDR3 length: 14 residues. Germline V CDR1 and CDR2: LNHDA, SQIVND (reference sequence). The V and J ends lost 7 bases and 5 bases respectively, with 14 bases between them. The CDR3 coding sequence is TGTGCCAGTAAGAGAGCCGGGGGGAATGAAAAACTGTTTTTT. The encoded protein is CASKRAGGNEKLFF.

V and J are TRBV4-3 and TRBJ2-1, with TRBD1 matching 9 bases. Trimming removed 1 base from V and 7 bases from J; junction bases left unmatched: 5. CDR1 and CDR2 from the germline V gene are LGHNA and YSLEER. This CDR3 contains 15 residues. CDR3 protein: CASSQGRGTGNEQFF. The DNA for the CDR3 is TGCGCCAGCAGCCAAGGACGAGGGACAGGGAATGAGCAGTTCTTC.

This clone has a single count. The V and J genes are TRBV30 and TRBJ2-7; 9 nucleotides match TRBD1. Germline V gene sequence: CDR1 GTSNPN, CDR2 SVGIG (reference sequence). Unmatched junction bases numbered 3, after V lost 3 bases and J lost 3 bases. This CDR3 spans 13 amino acids. The CDR3 sequence: CAWSAGQGYEQYF. In nucleotides, the CDR3 is TGTGCCTGGAGCGCGGGACAGGGCTACGAGCAGTACTTC.

V gene TRBV6-1 combines with J gene TRBJ2-2; 10 bases match TRBD2. Germline assignment: CDR1 MNHNS and CDR2 SASEGT. V dropped 1 base and J dropped 3; count of bases not matched to a gene: 5. The CDR3 runs 17 residues. DNA of the CDR3: TGTGCCAGCAGTGAAGGTGCAGCGGGGGGGCACACCGGGGAGCTGTTTTTT. It codes for CASSEGAAGGHTGELFF.

This chain links TRBV30 with TRBJ2-5, with a weak D call TRBD2 (7 bases). This CDR3 comprises 16 residues. Per the germline V gene, CDR1 is GTSNPN and CDR2 is SVGIG (reference sequence). The germline V and J ends were trimmed by 4 bases and 3 bases, with 21 bases remaining between them. The CDR3 sequence: CAWTPSPGGRKETQYF. DNA of the CDR3: TGTGCCTGGACTCCCTCCCCCGGGGGGCGTAAAGAGACCCAGTACTTC.

The chain carries TRBV4-1 and TRBJ1-5; D call uncertain. The CDR3 sequence is 16 residues long. V lost 2 bases, J lost 0 bases, and 11 bases lay in between. The V gene's germline CDR1 is MGHRA and CDR2 YSYEKL. The CDR3 region is CASSQPRGSSNQPQHF. The CDR3 DNA follows: TGCGCCAGCAGCCAACCCCGGGGATCTAGCAATCAGCCCCAGCATTTT.

This clone appeared a few times. J is TRBJ1-4 and V is TRBV10-1, with D unclear. Between the trimmed V and J ends, which lost 4 bases and 4 bases, there was a span of 7 bases. Looked up from germline, CDR1 is WNHNN and CDR2 is SYGVQD (reference sequence). The CDR3 totals 13 residues. DNA of the CDR3: TGCGCCAGCAGTGCCGGCCGTAATGAAAAACTGTTTTTT. Translated: CASSAGRNEKLFF.

V usage is TRBV20-1 and J usage is TRBJ2-7; tentatively, D is TRBD2 (6 bases). This CDR3 contains 14 residues. Between the trimmed V and J ends, which lost 3 bases and 2 bases, there was a span of 14 bases. Germline V gene lookup returns CDR1 DFQATT and CDR2 SNEGSKA (reference sequence). CDR3 in amino acids: CSASPSGDPYEQYF. In nucleotides, the CDR3 is TGCAGTGCTAGTCCGTCGGGGGACCCCTACGAGCAGTACTTC.

V and J are TRBV5-5 and TRBJ1-1; D not resolved. V dropped 2 bases and J dropped 2 bases, with 10 bases sitting between them. Germline V CDR1 and CDR2: SGHKS, YYEKEE (reference sequence). The length of the CDR3 is 14 residues. The CDR3 protein is CASSLITENTEAFF. The DNA of the CDR3 is TGTGCCAGCAGCTTAATTACCGAAAACACTGAAGCTTTCTTT. Full variable domain (remainder filled in from reference TRBV5-5 and TRBJ1-1): DAGVTQSPTHLIKTRGQQVTLRCSPISGHKSVSWYQQVLGQGPQFIFQYYEKEERGRGNFPDRFSARQFPNYSSELNVNALLLGDSALYLCASSLITENTEAFFGQGTRLTVV.

The chain couples TRBV7-3 to TRBJ2-7; 9 bases are shared with TRBD1. V trimming: 2 bases; J trimming: 6 bases; junction bases outside the gene matches: 11. The length of the CDR3 is 16 residues. Germline loops: CDR1 SGHTA, CDR2 FQGTGA. The CDR3 here is CASSLHAGTGSREQYF. In DNA form, the CDR3 reads TGTGCCAGCAGCTTACATGCCGGGACAGGGTCCCGCGAGCAGTACTTC.

This chain uses TRBV2 with TRBJ1-2; D is perhaps TRBD1 (6 bases). CDR1 is SNHLY, CDR2 FYNNEI, per germline. The CDR3 has 14 residues. Trimming took 9 bases from V and 2 from J, leaving 16 bases between them. The CDR3 DNA sequence: TGTGCCAGGGAACAGGGAGGTTCGAACTATGGCTACACCTTC. Protein sequence: CAREQGGSNYGYTF. The variable domain in full, completed from reference TRBV2 and TRBJ1-2, reads EPEVTQTPSHQVTQMGQEVILRCVPISNHLYFYWYRQILGQKVEFLVSFYNNEISEKSEIFDDQFSVERPDGSNFTLKIRSTKLEDSAMYFCAREQGGSNYGYTFGSGTRLTVV.